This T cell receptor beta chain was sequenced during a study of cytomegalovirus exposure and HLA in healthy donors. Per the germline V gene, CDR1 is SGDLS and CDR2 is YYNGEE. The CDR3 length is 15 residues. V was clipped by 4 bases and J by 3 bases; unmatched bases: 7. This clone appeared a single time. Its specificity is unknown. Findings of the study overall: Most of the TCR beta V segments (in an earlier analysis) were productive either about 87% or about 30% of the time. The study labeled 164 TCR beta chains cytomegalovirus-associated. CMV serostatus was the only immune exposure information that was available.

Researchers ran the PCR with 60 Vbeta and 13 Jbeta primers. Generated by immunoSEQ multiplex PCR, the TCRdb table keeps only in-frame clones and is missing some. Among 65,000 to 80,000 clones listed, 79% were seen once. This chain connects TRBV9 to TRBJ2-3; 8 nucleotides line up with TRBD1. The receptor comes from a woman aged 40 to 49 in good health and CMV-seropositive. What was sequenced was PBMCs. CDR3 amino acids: CASSPRQGKTDTQYF. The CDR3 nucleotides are TGTGCCAGCAGCCCTCGACAGGGGAAAACAGATACGCAGTATTTT.